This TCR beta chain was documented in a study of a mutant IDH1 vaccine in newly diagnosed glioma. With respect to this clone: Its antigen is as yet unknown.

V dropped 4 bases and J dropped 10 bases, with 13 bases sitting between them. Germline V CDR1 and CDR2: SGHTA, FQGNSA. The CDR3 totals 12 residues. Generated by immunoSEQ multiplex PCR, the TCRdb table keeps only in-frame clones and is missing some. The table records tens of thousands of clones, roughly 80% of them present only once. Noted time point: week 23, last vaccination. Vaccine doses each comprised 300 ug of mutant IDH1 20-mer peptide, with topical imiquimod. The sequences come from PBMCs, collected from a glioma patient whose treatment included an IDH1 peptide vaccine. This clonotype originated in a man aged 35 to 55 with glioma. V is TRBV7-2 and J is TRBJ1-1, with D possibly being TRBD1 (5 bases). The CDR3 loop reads CASSSPGRRAFF. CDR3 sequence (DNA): TGTGCCAGCAGCTCACCGGGACGGAGAGCTTTCTTT.